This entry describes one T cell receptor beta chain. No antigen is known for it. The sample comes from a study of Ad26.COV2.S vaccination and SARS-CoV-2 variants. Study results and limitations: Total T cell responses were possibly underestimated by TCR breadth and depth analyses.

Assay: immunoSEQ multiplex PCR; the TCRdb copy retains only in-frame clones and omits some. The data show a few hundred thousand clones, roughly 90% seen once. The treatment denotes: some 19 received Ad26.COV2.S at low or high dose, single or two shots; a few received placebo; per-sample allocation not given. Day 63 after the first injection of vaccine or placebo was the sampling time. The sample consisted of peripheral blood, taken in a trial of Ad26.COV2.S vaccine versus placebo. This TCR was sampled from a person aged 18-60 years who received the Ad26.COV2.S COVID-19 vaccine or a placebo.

CDR3 residues: CASSLMAGYGYTF. Here the CDR3 DNA reads TGTGCCAGCAGTTTAATGGCAGGCTATGGCTACACCTTC. J is TRBJ1-2 and V is TRBV27; the D is unclear. This CDR3 has 13 residues. Germline loops: CDR1 MNHEY, CDR2 SMNVEV (reference sequence). The V end lost 2 bases, the J end lost 4 bases, and 8 bases lay between the germline ends.